The clone carrying this T cell receptor (beta chain) has a handful of counts. Its antigen is unknown. This entry belongs to a study of beta chain features in type 1 diabetes. General observations from the study: Type 1 diabetes patients had VDJ junctions that carried fewer insertions and more deletions.

Trimming took off 8 bases at V and 0 bases at J, with 13 bases between the two ends. Germline CDR1 and CDR2: MDHEN and SYDVKM. This CDR3 has 14 residues. Since all of the isolated RNA was reverse transcribed, expressed TCRB transcripts were what got sequenced. Profiled with immunoSEQ multiplex PCR; TCRdb holds only in-frame clones, not every one. This table has around 200,000 clones, approximately 13% appearing once. This receptor was taken from a woman in her late teens or twenties in good health. Material: central memory CD4+ T cells from blood. The chain joins TRBV28 to TRBJ2-5; tentative D call: TRBD2 (5 bases). The CDR3 DNA reads as TGTGCCAGCGCCCGGGGTGGGAACCAAGAGACCCAGTACTTC. This translates into CASARGGNQETQYF.